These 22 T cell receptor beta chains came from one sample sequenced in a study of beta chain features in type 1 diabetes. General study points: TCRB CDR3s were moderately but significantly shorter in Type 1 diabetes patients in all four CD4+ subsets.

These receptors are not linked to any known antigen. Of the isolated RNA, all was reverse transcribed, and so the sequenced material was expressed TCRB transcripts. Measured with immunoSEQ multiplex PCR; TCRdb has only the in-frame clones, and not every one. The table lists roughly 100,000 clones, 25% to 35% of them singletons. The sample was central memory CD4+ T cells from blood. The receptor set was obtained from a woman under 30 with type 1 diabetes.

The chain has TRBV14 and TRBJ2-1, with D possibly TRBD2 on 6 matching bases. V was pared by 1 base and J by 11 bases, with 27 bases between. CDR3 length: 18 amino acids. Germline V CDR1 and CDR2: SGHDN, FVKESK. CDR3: CASSQVSGLGQGRTKQFF. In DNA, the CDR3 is TGTGCCAGCAGCCAAGTGTCGGGGTTGGGGCAGGGACGGACTAAGCAGTTCTTC.

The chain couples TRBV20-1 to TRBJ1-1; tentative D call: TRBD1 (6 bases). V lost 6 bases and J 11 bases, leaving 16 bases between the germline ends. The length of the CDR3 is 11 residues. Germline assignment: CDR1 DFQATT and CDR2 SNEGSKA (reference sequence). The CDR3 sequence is CSAQHRDTAFF. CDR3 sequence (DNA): TGCAGTGCCCAACACAGGGACACGGCTTTCTTT.

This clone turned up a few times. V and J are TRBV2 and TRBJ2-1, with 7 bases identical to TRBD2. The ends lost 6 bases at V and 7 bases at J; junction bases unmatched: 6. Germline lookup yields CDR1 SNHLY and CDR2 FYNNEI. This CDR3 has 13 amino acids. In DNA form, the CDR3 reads TGTGCCAGCAGCGGGGGGAGGGAAAATGAGCAGTTCTTC. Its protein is CASSGGRENEQFF.

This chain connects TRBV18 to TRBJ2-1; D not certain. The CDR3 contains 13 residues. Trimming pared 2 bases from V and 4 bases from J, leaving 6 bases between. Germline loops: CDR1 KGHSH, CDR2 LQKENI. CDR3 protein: CASSPSPYNEQFF. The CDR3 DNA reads TGTGCCAGCTCACCAAGCCCTTACAATGAGCAGTTCTTC.

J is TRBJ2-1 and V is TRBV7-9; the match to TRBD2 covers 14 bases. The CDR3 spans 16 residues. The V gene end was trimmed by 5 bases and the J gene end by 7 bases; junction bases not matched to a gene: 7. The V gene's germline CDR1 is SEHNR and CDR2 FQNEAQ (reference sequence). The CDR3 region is CASSTGTSGRGNEQFF. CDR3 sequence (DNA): TGTGCCAGCAGCACCGGGACTAGCGGGAGAGGGAATGAGCAGTTCTTC.

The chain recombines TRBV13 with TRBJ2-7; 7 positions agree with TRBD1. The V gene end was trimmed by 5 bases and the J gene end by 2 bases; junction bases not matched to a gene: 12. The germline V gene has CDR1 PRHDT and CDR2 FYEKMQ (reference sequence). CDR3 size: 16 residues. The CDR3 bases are TGTGCCAGCAGCCGACCGACAGGGTTTGGAACCTACGAGCAGTACTTC. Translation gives CASSRPTGFGTYEQYF.

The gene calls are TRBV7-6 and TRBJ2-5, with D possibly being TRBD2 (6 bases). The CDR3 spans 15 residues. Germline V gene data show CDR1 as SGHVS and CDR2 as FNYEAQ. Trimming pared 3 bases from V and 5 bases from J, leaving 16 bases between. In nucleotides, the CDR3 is TGTGCCAGCAGCTTGGGGACTTATTTAGGGGAGACCCAGTACTTC. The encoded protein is CASSLGTYLGETQYF.

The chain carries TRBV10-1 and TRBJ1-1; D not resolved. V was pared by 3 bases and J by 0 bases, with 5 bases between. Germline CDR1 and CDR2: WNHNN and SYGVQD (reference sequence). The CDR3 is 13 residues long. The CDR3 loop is CASSDRVNTEAFF. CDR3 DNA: TGCGCCAGCAGTGATAGAGTGAACACTGAAGCTTTCTTT.

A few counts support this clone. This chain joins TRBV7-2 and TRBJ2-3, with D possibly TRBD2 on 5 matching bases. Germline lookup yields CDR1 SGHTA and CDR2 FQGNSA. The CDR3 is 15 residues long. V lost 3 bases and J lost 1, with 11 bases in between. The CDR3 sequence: CASSLRSGGTDTQYF. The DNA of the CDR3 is TGTGCCAGCAGCTTGAGATCCGGGGGCACAGATACGCAGTATTTT.

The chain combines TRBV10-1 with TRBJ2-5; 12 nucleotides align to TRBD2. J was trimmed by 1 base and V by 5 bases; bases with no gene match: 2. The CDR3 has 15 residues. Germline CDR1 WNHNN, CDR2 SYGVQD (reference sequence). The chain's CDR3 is CASSPGLAGQETQYF. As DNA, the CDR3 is TGCGCCAGCAGTCCGGGACTAGCGGGCCAAGAGACCCAGTACTTC.

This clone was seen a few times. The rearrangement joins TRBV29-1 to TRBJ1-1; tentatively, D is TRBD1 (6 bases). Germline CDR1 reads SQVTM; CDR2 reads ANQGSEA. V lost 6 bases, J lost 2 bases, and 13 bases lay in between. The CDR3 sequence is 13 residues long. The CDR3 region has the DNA TGCAGCGTAGGGGACACCTTTAACACTGAAGCTTTCTTT. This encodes CSVGDTFNTEAFF.

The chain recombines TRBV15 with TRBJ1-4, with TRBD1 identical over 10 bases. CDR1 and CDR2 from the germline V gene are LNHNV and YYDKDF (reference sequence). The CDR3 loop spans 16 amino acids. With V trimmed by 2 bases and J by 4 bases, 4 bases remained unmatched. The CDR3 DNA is TGTGCCACCAGCAGAAAAGACAGGGGGCGTAATGAAAAACTGTTTTTT. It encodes CATSRKDRGRNEKLFF.

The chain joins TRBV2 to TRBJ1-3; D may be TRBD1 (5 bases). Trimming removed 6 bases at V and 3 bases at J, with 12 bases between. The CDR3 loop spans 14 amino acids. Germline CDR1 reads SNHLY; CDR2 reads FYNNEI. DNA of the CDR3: TGTGCCAGCAGCCCGGGGGGTATTGGAAACACCATATATTTT. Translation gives CASSPGGIGNTIYF.

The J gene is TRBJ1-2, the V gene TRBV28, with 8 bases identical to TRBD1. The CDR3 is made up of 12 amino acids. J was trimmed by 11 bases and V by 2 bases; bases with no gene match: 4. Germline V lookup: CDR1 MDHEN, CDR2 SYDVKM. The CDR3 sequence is CASSLTQGAYTF. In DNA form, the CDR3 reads TGTGCCAGCAGTTTAACCCAGGGGGCTTACACCTTC.

CDR3 in amino acids: CASSYGGNYGYTF. The CDR3 coding sequence is TGTGCCAGCAGTTACGGAGGTAACTATGGCTACACCTTC. The V and J genes are TRBV28 and TRBJ1-2, with D uncertain. With 4 bases removed from V and 1 base from J, the gap between germline ends came to 7 bases. From germline, CDR1 is MDHEN and CDR2 SYDVKM. CDR3 length equals 13 residues.

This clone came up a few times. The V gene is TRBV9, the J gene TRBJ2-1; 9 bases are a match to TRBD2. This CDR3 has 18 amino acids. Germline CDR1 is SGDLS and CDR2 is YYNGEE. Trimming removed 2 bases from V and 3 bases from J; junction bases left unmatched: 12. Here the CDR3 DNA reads TGTGCCAGCAGCGTGGGGCTAGCGGGACGCCAGGGCTACAATGAGCAGTTCTTC. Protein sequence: CASSVGLAGRQGYNEQFF.

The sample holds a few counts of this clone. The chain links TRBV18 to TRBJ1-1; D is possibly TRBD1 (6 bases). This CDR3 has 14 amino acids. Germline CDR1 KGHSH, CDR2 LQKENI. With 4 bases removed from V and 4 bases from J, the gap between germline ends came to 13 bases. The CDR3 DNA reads TGTGCCAGCTCACTTAACAGGGATTCCACTGAAGCTTTCTTT. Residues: CASSLNRDSTEAFF.

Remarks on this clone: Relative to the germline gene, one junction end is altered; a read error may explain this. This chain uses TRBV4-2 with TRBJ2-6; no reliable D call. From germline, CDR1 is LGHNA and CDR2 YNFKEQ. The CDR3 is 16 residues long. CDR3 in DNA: TGTACCAGCAGCCAAGCGACATCCCCTGGGGCCAACGTCCTGACTTTC. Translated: CTSSQATSPGANVLTF.

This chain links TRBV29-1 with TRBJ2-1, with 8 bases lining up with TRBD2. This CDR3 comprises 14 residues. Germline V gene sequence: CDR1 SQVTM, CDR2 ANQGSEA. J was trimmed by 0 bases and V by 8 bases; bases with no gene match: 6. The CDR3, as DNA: TGCAGCTTTGGCGGGGGGAGCTCCTACAATGAGCAGTTCTTC. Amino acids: CSFGGGSSYNEQFF.

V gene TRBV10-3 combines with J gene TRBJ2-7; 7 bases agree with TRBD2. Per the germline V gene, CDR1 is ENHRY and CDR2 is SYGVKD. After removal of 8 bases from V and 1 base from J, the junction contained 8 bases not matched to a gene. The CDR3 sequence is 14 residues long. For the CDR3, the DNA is TGTGCCATCGGCTCTCAGCGGGGTTCCTACGAGCAGTACTTC. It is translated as CAIGSQRGSYEQYF.

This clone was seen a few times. The CDR3 here is CASSLGAGGAGEKLFF. Here the CDR3 DNA reads TGTGCCAGCAGCTTAGGGGCAGGGGGCGCCGGTGAAAAACTGTTTTTT. The chain has TRBV11-2 and TRBJ1-4, with TRBD1 matching 8 bases. Germline V gene data show CDR1 as SGHAT and CDR2 as FQNNGV. The CDR3 is 16 amino acids. The V and J ends lost 1 base and 7 bases, in that order; junction bases with no gene match: 8. Full variable domain (missing parts from reference TRBV11-2 and TRBJ1-4): EAGVAQSPRYKIIEKRQSVAFWCNPISGHATLYWYQQILGQGPKLLIQFQNNGVVDDSQLPKDRFSAERLKGVDSTLKIQPAKLEDSAVYLCASSLGAGGAGEKLFFGSGTQLSVL.

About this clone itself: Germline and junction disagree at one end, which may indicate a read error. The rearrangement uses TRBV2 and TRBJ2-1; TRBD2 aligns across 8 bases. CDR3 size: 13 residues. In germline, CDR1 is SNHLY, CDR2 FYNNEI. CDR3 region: CASSEGLAGEQFF. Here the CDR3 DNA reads TGTGCCAGCAGCGAAGGGCTAGCGGGTGAGCAGTTCTTC.